The rows below give T cell receptor beta chains drawn from one sample of a study of T-cell reconstitution after alpha-beta-depleted transplantation in children. TCRdb analysed the PCR reads with MiXCR anew, one entry per CDR3 protein. The sample yields hundreds of thousands of distinct CDR3 sequences, 16% seen once. Here the sequenced sample was PBMCs from the stem cell graft donor, taken from the stem cell graft. All receptors derive from a human donor who donated a stem cell graft to a child with acute myeloid leukemia. Both conserved end residues are part of each CDR3. D genes are given only for firm matches. Part of the rows lack a size; the others show once, few, many or a class for expanded clones.

size,J,D,V,DNA,CDR3
.,TRBJ2-7,.,TRBV4-2,TGTGCCATGGGCCTCCGGGACCGCTACGAGCAGTACTTC,CAMGLRDRYEQYF
few,TRBJ2-7,.,TRBV10-3,TGTGCCATCAGGGACAGTAGCTCCTACGAGCAGTACTTC,CAIRDSSSYEQYF
.,TRBJ2-3,.,TRBV6-1,TGTGCCAGCAGAAGGGGTAGAGCAGATACGCGGTATTTT,CASRRGRADTRYF
.,TRBJ1-1,.,TRBV6-2/TRBV6-3,TGTGCCAGCAGCCAACAGGGAGGGGAAGCTTTCTTT,CASSQQGGEAFF
few,TRBJ2-1,.,TRBV11-2,TGTGCCAGCAGCTTAGAAGGACTCTCTAATGAGCAGTTCTTC,CASSLEGLSNEQFF
.,TRBJ2-7,.,TRBV11-1,TGTGCCAGCAGCTTTGAGGGCTTGAGCTACGAGCAGTACTTC,CASSFEGLSYEQYF
.,TRBJ2-3,.,TRBV11-2,TGTGCCAGCAGCTCCCTGACTAGGGATACGCAGTATTTT,CASSSLTRDTQYF
many,TRBJ1-6,TRBD1,TRBV10-3,TGTGCCATCAGTGAGTCTCAGGGGGCCGTTTCACCCCTCCACTTT,CAISESQGAVSPLHF
.,TRBJ1-1,.,TRBV7-2,TGTGCCACCCGGTTTGGGAAGGGCACTGAAGCTTTCTTT,CATRFGKGTEAFF
many,TRBJ1-2,.,TRBV20-1,TGCAGTGCCCTGGACGGCAACTATGGCTACACCTTC,CSALDGNYGYTF
many,TRBJ1-6,.,TRBV20-1,TGCAGTGCTCAATTGCGGAATTCACCCCTCCACTTT,CSAQLRNSPLHF
many,TRBJ1-2,TRBD1,TRBV29-1,TGCAGCGTTGAAACCTCAGGGGGTGGCTACACCTTC,CSVETSGGGYTF
few,TRBJ1-1,.,TRBV4-1,TGCGCCAGCAGCCCTCAGAAGGGTTGGGATGAAGCTTTCTTT,CASSPQKGWDEAFF
few,TRBJ1-4,.,TRBV12-3/TRBV12-4,TGTGCCAGCCTCGGACAGACTAATGAAAAACTGTTTTTT,CASLGQTNEKLFF
.,TRBJ2-5,.,TRBV24-1,TGTGCCACCAGTGATCTAGTTTATGGGGTAGAGACCCAGTACTTC,CATSDLVYGVETQYF
few,TRBJ2-1,.,TRBV5-6,TGTGCCAGCAGCCCCGGATACTTACTTCCCTACAATGAGCAGTTCTTC,CASSPGYLLPYNEQFF
.,TRBJ2-1,TRBD2,TRBV6-1,TGTGCCAGCAGTGAAGAGGGAGGGAACGACGAGCAGTTCTTC,CASSEEGGNDEQFF
.,TRBJ2-3,.,TRBV7-9,TGTGCCAGCAGCCTCCTTCTGTCCGTAGATACGCAGTATTTT,CASSLLLSVDTQYF
.,TRBJ2-7,.,TRBV4-1,TGCGCCAGCAGCCAAGGGACAGCTTCCTACGAGCAGTACTTC,CASSQGTASYEQYF
many,TRBJ1-3,.,TRBV29-1,TGCAGCGTTGAGGCTTGGGGGCAGTCGACGAATTCTGGAAACACCATATATTTT,CSVEAWGQSTNSGNTIYF
many,TRBJ1-1,.,TRBV5-6,TGTGCCAGCAGCTTGGAAGACATTACTGAAGCTTTCTTT,CASSLEDITEAFF
.,TRBJ2-3,TRBD2,TRBV20-1,TGCAGTGCGAGACCGGGACTAGCGAGAGATACGCAGTATTTT,CSARPGLARDTQYF
.,TRBJ1-2,TRBD1,TRBV11-3,TGTGCCAGCAGCCCACCCGACAGGGTTACCTATGGCTACACCTTC,CASSPPDRVTYGYTF
many,TRBJ2-4,.,TRBV5-1,TGCGCCAGCAGCTCAGGGGTAAGGGGAGGTCGGAACATTCAGTACTTC,CASSSGVRGGRNIQYF
few,TRBJ2-5,TRBD2,TRBV29-1,TGCAGCCTTTCGGACAGCGGGGGGCCTTCCCAAGAGACCCAGTACTTC,CSLSDSGGPSQETQYF
few,TRBJ2-2,TRBD1,TRBV5-1,TGCGCCAGCAGCTTGGCCGGGACAGCGAACACCGGGGAGCTGTTTTTT,CASSLAGTANTGELFF
many,TRBJ1-2,.,TRBV6-5,TGTGCCAGCAGTTACATGGCGTCCTTTAACTATGGCTACACCTTC,CASSYMASFNYGYTF
few,TRBJ1-2,TRBD1,TRBV6-6,TGTGCCAGCAGTTCATGGACAGGGATCACCTTC,CASSSWTGITF
.,TRBJ1-2,.,TRBV29-1,TGCAGCGTTTGGGCAGGGGTTTTGGATGGCTACACCTTC,CSVWAGVLDGYTF
many,TRBJ1-6,TRBD1,TRBV7-2,TGTGCCAGCAGTCCAGGACAGGGAACGAATTCACCCCTCCACTTT,CASSPGQGTNSPLHF
few,TRBJ1-2,.,TRBV5-1,TGCGCCAGCAGCTCTGTGCTCGGGGGGCATGGCTACACCTTC,CASSSVLGGHGYTF
.,TRBJ2-1,.,TRBV9,TGTGCCAGCAGCCTAGGGGGTCTCGGCAATGAGCAGATCTTC,CASSLGGLGNEQIF
many,TRBJ2-3,.,TRBV4-3,TGCGCCAGCAGCCAAGACCGGGACAGCACAGATACGCAGTATTTT,CASSQDRDSTDTQYF
few,TRBJ1-3,.,TRBV29-1,TGCAGCGTTGTGGGACACACTGGAAACACCATATATTTT,CSVVGHTGNTIYF
.,TRBJ1-1,.,TRBV30,TGTGCCTGGAGTAGTTCGATAGGGGAAGCTTTCTTT,CAWSSSIGEAFF
many,TRBJ2-5,TRBD2,TRBV20-1,TGCAGTGCTAGAGTTCCGGGACTAGCGGGGGCAGAGACCCAGTACTTC,CSARVPGLAGAETQYF
many,TRBJ2-6,.,TRBV5-6,TGTGCCAGCAGCTTGGGAGGGCTCGGGGCCAACGTCCTGACTTTC,CASSLGGLGANVLTF
many,TRBJ2-4,.,TRBV20-1,TGCAGTGCTGGGCCCAAAAACATTCAGTACTTC,CSAGPKNIQYF
few,TRBJ2-3,.,TRBV7-9,TGTGCCAGCAGCCAACCGGGATTGACAGATACGCAGTATTTT,CASSQPGLTDTQYF
many,TRBJ2-5,TRBD1,TRBV12-3/TRBV12-4,TGTGCCAGCAGTTCGGGACAGCCACAAGAGACCCAGTACTTC,CASSSGQPQETQYF
.,TRBJ1-3,.,TRBV4-1,TGCGCCAGCAGCCCGTCCGGAAGGGACACCATATATTTT,CASSPSGRDTIYF
many,TRBJ2-1,.,TRBV10-3,TGTGCCATCAGTGAGTCCTACAGTTCCGTCAGAGGAGGGTTCTTC,CAISESYSSVRGGFF
few,TRBJ1-2,.,TRBV15,TGTGCCACCAGCAGAGATCGCAATGTGTGGGGAGGGGACACCTTC,CATSRDRNVWGGDTF
few,TRBJ2-5,.,TRBV28,TGTGCCAGCAATCCGATGGGGGAGACCCAGTACTTC,CASNPMGETQYF
many,TRBJ2-7,.,TRBV29-1,TGCAGCGTTGGAGAGGGGGGGCCTCAGTACGAGCAGTACTTC,CSVGEGGPQYEQYF
many,TRBJ2-7,TRBD1,TRBV7-2,TGTGCCAGCAGCTTAAACGCGGGACAGGCATACGAGCAGTACTTC,CASSLNAGQAYEQYF
many,TRBJ1-5,.,TRBV20-1,TGCAGTGCAAATGCAGGGGTCAGTCAGCCCCAGCATTTT,CSANAGVSQPQHF
many,TRBJ2-2,.,TRBV15,TGTGCCACCAGCAGAGACTTATCGAACACCGGGGAGCTGTTTTTT,CATSRDLSNTGELFF
.,TRBJ2-5,TRBD1,TRBV6-5,TGTGCCAGCGGTTACTCGATCCGGACAGGCCAACAAGAGACCCAGTACTTC,CASGYSIRTGQQETQYF
many,TRBJ2-5,.,TRBV5-5,TGTGCCAGCAGCTATAACCCAGCAGAGACCCAGTACTTC,CASSYNPAETQYF
.,TRBJ2-3,TRBD1,TRBV20-1,TGCAGTGCTAGGGGGACAGGGCTGTGGACAGATACGCAGTATTTT,CSARGTGLWTDTQYF
few,TRBJ2-2,TRBD1,TRBV7-3,TGTGCCAGCAGCTTACCGGGACAGTTGAACACCGGGGAGCTGTTTTTT,CASSLPGQLNTGELFF
many,TRBJ1-1,.,TRBV12-3/TRBV12-4,TGTGCCAGCAGGGAAGACGGACTTTACACTGAAGCTTTCTTT,CASREDGLYTEAFF
.,TRBJ1-1,.,TRBV5-1,TGCGCCAGCAGCAAGGAACCGACGGGAAACACTGAAGCTTTCTTT,CASSKEPTGNTEAFF
few,TRBJ2-7,.,TRBV20-1,TGCAGTGCTAGAGATTCGGCGGATAGCTCCTACGAGCAGTACTTC,CSARDSADSSYEQYF
many,TRBJ2-1,TRBD2,TRBV29-1,TGCAGCGTTGAGGCGGGGGAGAACAATGAGCAGTTCTTC,CSVEAGENNEQFF
many,TRBJ2-2,.,TRBV20-1,TGCAGTGCTCGGAGGGGGAACACCGGGGAGCTGTTTTTT,CSARRGNTGELFF
.,TRBJ1-6,.,TRBV7-9,TGTGCCAGCAGCTTAACGGCGGTATTGTCTTCTGATTCACCCCTCCACTTT,CASSLTAVLSSDSPLHF
many,TRBJ2-2,.,TRBV29-1,TGCAGCGTTGAGGGTACACGGGGCGCCGGGGAGCTGTTTTTT,CSVEGTRGAGELFF
few,TRBJ1-4,TRBD1,TRBV4-3,TGCGCCAGCAGCCAAGATGCCGGACAGGGGACCAGAAAACTGTTTTTT,CASSQDAGQGTRKLFF